This T cell receptor beta chain was sequenced during a study of identical twins. TCRdb re-analysed the 5' RACE reads in MiXCR, keeping a single row per CDR3 protein. This table holds roughly 720,000 distinct CDR3 sequences, 18% found once. This CDR3 spans 13 amino acids. The germline gives CDR1 MNHNS, CDR2 SASEGT. Between the trimmed V and J ends, which lost 6 bases and 5 bases, there was a span of 13 bases. This sample also belongs to another study, concerning T cells expressing NK-cell markers. That source reports: Underlying the TCR beta repertoires were sorted CD3+CD56+NKG2C+, CD3+CD56+NKG2C- and CD3+CD56-NKG2C+ T cells. In the group of eight sequenced donors, seven were HCMV-seropositive and one was seronegative. Of the CD8+ T cell pool in more than 5 donors, roughly 1.0-7.0% was accounted for by dominant NKG2C+ clonotypes.

Sequenced sample: PBMCs. The clonotype comes from a woman younger than 30 in good health. The genes are TRBV6-1 and TRBJ2-5; D is unresolved. The CDR3 region is CASRNAQWETQYF. CDR3 bases: TGTGCCAGCAGAAATGCCCAGTGGGAGACCCAGTACTTC.